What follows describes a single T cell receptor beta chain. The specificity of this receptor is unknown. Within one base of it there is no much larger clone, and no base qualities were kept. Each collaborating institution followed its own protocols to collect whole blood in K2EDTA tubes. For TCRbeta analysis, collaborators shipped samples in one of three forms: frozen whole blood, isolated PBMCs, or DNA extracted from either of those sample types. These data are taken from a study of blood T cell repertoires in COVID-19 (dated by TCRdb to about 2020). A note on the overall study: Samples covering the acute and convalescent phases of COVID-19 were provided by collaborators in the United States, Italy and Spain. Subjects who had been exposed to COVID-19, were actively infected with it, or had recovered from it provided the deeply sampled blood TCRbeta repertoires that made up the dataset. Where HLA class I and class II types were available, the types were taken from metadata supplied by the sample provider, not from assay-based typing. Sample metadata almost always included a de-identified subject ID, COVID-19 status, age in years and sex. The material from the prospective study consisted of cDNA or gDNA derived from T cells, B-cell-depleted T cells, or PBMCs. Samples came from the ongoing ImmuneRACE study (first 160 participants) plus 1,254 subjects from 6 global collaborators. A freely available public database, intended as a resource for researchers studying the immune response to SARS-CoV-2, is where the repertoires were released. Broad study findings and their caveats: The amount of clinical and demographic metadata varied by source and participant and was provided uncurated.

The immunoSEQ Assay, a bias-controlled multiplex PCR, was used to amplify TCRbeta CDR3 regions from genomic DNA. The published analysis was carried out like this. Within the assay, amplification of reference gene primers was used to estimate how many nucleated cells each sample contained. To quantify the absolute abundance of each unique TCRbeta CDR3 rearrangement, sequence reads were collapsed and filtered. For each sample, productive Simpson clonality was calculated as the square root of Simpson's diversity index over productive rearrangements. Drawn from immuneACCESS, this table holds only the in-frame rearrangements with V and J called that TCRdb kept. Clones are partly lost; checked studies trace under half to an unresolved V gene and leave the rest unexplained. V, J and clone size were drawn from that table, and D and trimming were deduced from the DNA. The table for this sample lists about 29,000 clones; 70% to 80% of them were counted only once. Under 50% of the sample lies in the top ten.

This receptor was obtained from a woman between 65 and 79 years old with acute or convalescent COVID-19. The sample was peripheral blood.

The CDR3 here reads CASSLAGGYDQPQHF. Read as DNA, the sequence is TGTGCCAGCTCACTCGCAGGGGGCTACGATCAGCCCCAGCATTTT. The rearranged chain carries TRBV18 and TRBJ1-5; 8 central nucleotides agree with TRBD1. CDR1 and CDR2 are drawn from the germline V gene: KGHSH, LQKENI. V is trimmed back by 4 bases and J by 5 bases, and the junction contains 7 bases that no gene match accounts for. Counted from cysteine to phenylalanine, this CDR3 has 15 amino acids. Solely the CDR3 DNA is kept, with 45 bases framed from the first base. With the portions outside the CDR3 filled from the reference TRBV18 and TRBJ1-5 genes, the complete variable region becomes NAGVMQNPRHLVRRRGQEARLRCSPMKGHSHVYWYRQLPEEGLKFMVYLQKENIIDESGMPKERFSAEFPKEGPSILRIQQVVRGDSAAYFCASSLAGGYDQPQHFGDGTRLSIL.